This TCR beta chain was captured in a study of blood T cells in healthy people across ages. A J-beta primer mix and a sample-barcoded 5' primer were used in a second PCR of roughly 6 to 12 cycles. TCRdb passed the 5' RACE reads through MiXCR, listing each CDR3 protein once. Found here are about 800,000 distinct CDR3 sequences, 20% to 25% of them singletons; the top ten hold more than 3%. This clonotype was picked up a small number of times. This sample also appeared in a second study, on T cells of mothers and their children.

The receptor was derived from a boy younger than 18 in good health. Material for sequencing was blood.

The CDR3 DNA follows: TGTGCCAGCAGCCCCCGACTGACTAGCGGGGGTTACAATGAGCAGTTCTTC. Protein sequence: CASSPRLTSGGYNEQFF. The chain carries TRBV14 and TRBJ2-5; 12 bases are a match to TRBD2. The J call may be wrong; the DNA end is better matched by TRBJ2-1. This CDR3 spans 17 amino acids. Per germline, CDR1 SGHDN and CDR2 FVKESK.